This T cell receptor (beta chain) came from a study of regulatory T cells in long-lasting Graves disease. This clonotype turned up a few times. As yet, its antigen is unknown. Time point described: persistent/refractory GD, antithyroid drugs over 5 years with positive TRAb. PBMCs were the source of the RNA used for TCR sequencing. Patients met American Thyroid Association criteria for Graves' disease. Nine milliliters of peripheral blood went into EDTA tubes. With iRepertoire HTBI primers and Arm-PCR of CDR3 regions, TCR beta libraries were built. Original methodology: The identification of 55 to 70 TRBV and some 14 TRBJ segments was made across samples. TCRdb processed the multiplex PCR reads anew with MiXCR; each CDR3 protein has one entry. The V and J calls were not made by the authors but by TCRdb's processing. This sample has hundreds of thousands of distinct CDR3 sequences, with around a fifth found just once.

Findings and caveats of the study: More public clonotypes were shared by persistent patients (2,741) than by new patients (roughly 910).

Unmatched junction bases numbered 8, after V lost 6 bases and J lost 6 bases. This CDR3 is built from 12 residues. Germline CDR1 reads SQVTM; CDR2 reads ANQGSEA. The clonotype originates from a female donor with Graves disease. This chain links TRBV29-1 with TRBJ2-7; 7 bases align to TRBD1. The sequences come from peripheral blood mononuclear cells (PBMCs), collected when the disease was refractory, from a patient treated with antithyroid drugs. The CDR3 loop reads CSVTGQSGEQYF. The CDR3 DNA reads TGCAGCGTGACGGGACAGTCGGGCGAGCAGTACTTC.